This record concerns one T cell receptor beta chain sequence. Its antigen is unidentified. This may come from a read error, since a much larger clone is one base off. The CDR3 totals 15 residues. Trimming at V came to 2 bases and at J to 2 bases, leaving 3 bases not matched to a gene. CDR1 and CDR2 (germline): ENHRY, SYGVKD. cDNA libraries for TCR beta contained unique molecular identifiers. cDNA molecules numbering 400,000 to 550,000 came from roughly 1.1 to 9.2 million T cells. Each CDR3 protein gets one entry after TCRdb re-called the PCR reads with MiXCR. Among over 150,000 distinct CDR3 sequences listed, about 29% were seen once. The data are from a study of post-analysis software for immune sequencing data. Findings and limits, study-wide: Patients carried roughly 5 TRBV segments more frequently than controls did, and TRBV5-6, TRBV5-1 and TRBV20-1 were among them. Samples sharing a preparation batch grouped tightly together when assessed by F measure. The normalized Chao1 diversity of multiple sclerosis patients was significantly lower than that of controls.

The sample taken for sequencing was blood. V usage is TRBV10-3 and J usage is TRBJ2-3; 8 nucleotides align to TRBD2. This TCR came from a girl between 5 and 17 years old with multiple sclerosis. CDR3 residues: CAISEPGGYTDTQYF. The CDR3 DNA is TGTGCCATCAGTGAGCCGGGAGGGTACACAGATACGCAGTATTTT.